These 17 T cell receptor beta chains were all obtained from the same sample, sequenced in a study of control samples from healthy donors and cancer patients. The repertoire was sequenced with immunoSEQ multiplex PCR; TCRdb's copy has only in-frame clones and lacks some. Of roughly 12,000 clones in the sample, 94% are singletons; the top ten hold roughly 27%. Sequencing input: PBMCs. All receptors derive from a man between 65 and 80 years old with head and neck cancer.

V usage is TRBV10-2 and J usage is TRBJ1-1, with a weak D call TRBD1 (6 bases). V was shortened by 10 bases and J by 0 bases, with 12 bases between the two germline ends. The CDR3 length is 13 residues. CDR1 and CDR2 from the germline V gene are WSHSY and SAAADI. CDR3 sequence reads: CATGQALNTEAFF. CDR3 coding DNA: TGCGCCACGGGACAAGCTTTGAACACTGAAGCTTTCTTT.

J is TRBJ2-1 and V is TRBV11-2; 8 bases align to TRBD2. Trimming cost V 4 bases and J 0 bases; bases outside gene matches: 8. CDR1 is SGHAT and CDR2 is FQNNGV in the germline V gene. The CDR3 runs to 17 residues. As DNA, the CDR3 is TGTGCCAGCAGCTCTCTTGGCGGGGGGAGCTCCTACAATGAGCAGTTCTTC. Amino acids: CASSSLGGGSSYNEQFF.

This sequence joins TRBV2 and TRBJ2-7; D possibly corresponds to TRBD2 (6 bases). The CDR3 extends over 13 amino acids. Trimming took 6 bases from V and 6 from J, leaving 15 bases between them. CDR1 is SNHLY and CDR2 is FYNNEI in the germline V gene. The CDR3 spells CASRIPPGVEQYF. The CDR3 nucleotides are TGTGCCAGCAGGATACCCCCGGGGGTCGAGCAGTACTTC.

CDR3 loop: CASSFDRVGYTF. CDR3 nucleotide sequence: TGTGCCAGCAGTTTCGACAGAGTTGGCTACACCTTC. The genes are TRBV2 and TRBJ1-2; D possibly corresponds to TRBD1 (5 bases). Trimming took off 5 bases at V and 7 bases at J, with 11 bases between the two ends. CDR1 and CDR2 (germline): SNHLY, FYNNEI. The CDR3 is 12 amino acids. Using reference TRBV2 and TRBJ1-2 for the parts outside the CDR3, the full variable domain is EPEVTQTPSHQVTQMGQEVILRCVPISNHLYFYWYRQILGQKVEFLVSFYNNEISEKSEIFDDQFSVERPDGSNFTLKIRSTKLEDSAMYFCASSFDRVGYTFGSGTRLTVV.

V and J are TRBV21-1 and TRBJ2-1; the D call TRBD2 from the table was never checked on the DNA. TRBV21-1 constitutes a pseudogene. This CDR3 is built from 17 residues. As DNA, the CDR3 is TGTGCCAGCAGCCTACGGACTAGCGGGGGAATTTACAATGAGCAGTTCTTC. Translated, it gives CASSLRTSGGIYNEQFF.

This sequence joins TRBV18 and TRBJ2-7; 8 bases map to TRBD1. Per germline, CDR1 KGHSH and CDR2 LQKENI. CDR3 length: 14 amino acids. J gave up 6 bases and V 3 bases, and 7 bases lay outside the gene matches. As DNA, the CDR3 is TGTGCCAGCTCACCGGGGACAGGCTTGGGCGAGCAGTACTTC. It encodes CASSPGTGLGEQYF. Complete variable domain (other parts from reference TRBV18 and TRBJ2-7): NAGVMQNPRHLVRRRGQEARLRCSPMKGHSHVYWYRQLPEEGLKFMVYLQKENIIDESGMPKERFSAEFPKEGPSILRIQQVVRGDSAAYFCASSPGTGLGEQYFGPGTRLTVT.

The CDR3 sequence is CSLAGGGGRDTQYF. CDR3 in DNA: TGCAGCTTAGCGGGAGGCGGGGGGAGAGATACGCAGTATTTT. The rearrangement joins TRBV29-1 to TRBJ2-3; 10 nucleotides agree with TRBD2. From germline, CDR1 is SQVTM and CDR2 ANQGSEA. The trim removed 8 bases at V and 5 bases at J, leaving 10 bases unmatched. This CDR3 region has 14 residues.

The genes are TRBV30 and TRBJ2-7; 14 nucleotides line up with TRBD2. The CDR3 contains 15 residues. Per germline, CDR1 GTSNPN and CDR2 SVGIG (reference sequence). The V gene end was trimmed by 1 base and the J gene end by 3 bases; junction bases not matched to a gene: 2. The CDR3 DNA follows: TGTGCCTGGAGTGAGGGACTAGCGGGAGTCTACGAGCAGTACTTC. This sequence encodes CAWSEGLAGVYEQYF.

The chain is built from TRBV28 and TRBJ1-1; D not resolved. Trimming cost V 5 bases and J 2 bases, with 9 bases left between them. The germline gives CDR1 MDHEN, CDR2 SYDVKM. The CDR3 loop spans 13 amino acids. Here the CDR3 reads CASSRSPNTEAFF. The DNA of the CDR3 is TGTGCCAGCAGTCGCTCACCAAACACTGAAGCTTTCTTT.

This chain joins TRBV6-5 and TRBJ1-1; D not certain. CDR1 MNHEY and CDR2 SVGAGI come from the germline V gene. The V end lost 9 bases, the J end lost 0 bases, and 5 bases lay between the germline ends. The CDR3 loop spans 11 amino acids. The chain's CDR3 is CASTMNTEAFF. DNA for the CDR3: TGTGCCAGTACAATGAACACTGAAGCTTTCTTT.

J is TRBJ2-7 and V is TRBV11-3; 11 nucleotides agree with TRBD2. The CDR3 is 13 amino acids. Germline V gene data show CDR1 as SGHNT and CDR2 as YENEEA. V was clipped by 3 bases and J by 6 bases; unmatched bases: 1. The CDR3 protein is CASSLGTSGEQYF. Here the CDR3 DNA reads TGTGCCAGCAGCTTGGGGACTAGCGGCGAGCAGTACTTC.

This clone was recorded only once. The chain employs TRBV30 and TRBJ2-7, with D maybe TRBD1 (6 bases). This CDR3 is built from 13 residues. Looked up from germline, CDR1 is GTSNPN and CDR2 is SVGIG (reference sequence). V lost 5 bases to trimming and J lost 1 base, with 12 bases between them. The chain's CDR3 is CAWYNRESYEQYF. DNA for the CDR3: TGTGCCTGGTATAACAGGGAGTCCTACGAGCAGTACTTC.

This sequence joins TRBV9 and TRBJ2-7, with D hard to call. V lost 4 bases and J lost 2, with 16 bases in between. This CDR3 is built from 15 residues. Germline V CDR1 and CDR2: SGDLS, YYNGEE. The CDR3 loop reads CASSPAAPNPYEQYF. In DNA form, the CDR3 reads TGTGCCAGCAGCCCGGCGGCCCCTAACCCCTACGAGCAGTACTTC.

The chain has TRBV4-2 and TRBJ1-5; D is ambiguous. Trimming removed 0 bases from V and 0 bases from J, with 6 bases in between. The CDR3 is 15 amino acids. The germline V gene has CDR1 LGHNA and CDR2 YNFKEQ. In DNA form, the CDR3 reads TGTGCCAGCAGCCAAGAGGGGAATAGCAATCAGCCCCAGCATTTT. It translates to CASSQEGNSNQPQHF.

This chain connects TRBV7-3 to TRBJ2-1; 8 nucleotides line up with TRBD2. The CDR3 consists of 19 residues. CDR1 and CDR2 (germline): SGHTA, FQGTGA. The V segment lost 1 base and the J segment 2 bases; nucleotides outside the gene matches: 13. DNA of the CDR3: TGTGCCAGCAGCTTAAGGGGGGCGCGACGGGAGGGCACCTACAATGAGCAGTTCTTC. Its protein is CASSLRGARREGTYNEQFF.

The rearrangement joins TRBV10-3 to TRBJ2-3; D is undetermined. Germline assignment: CDR1 ENHRY and CDR2 SYGVKD. This CDR3 is 12 amino acids long. V shed 4 bases and J shed 3 bases, with 5 bases lying between them. Written as DNA, the CDR3 is TGTGCCATCAGTGGGGGTACAGATACGCAGTATTTT. Translation gives CAISGGTDTQYF.

The chain joins TRBV2 to TRBJ1-6; no clear D. CDR1 SNHLY and CDR2 FYNNEI come from the germline V gene. V dropped 8 bases and J dropped 0 bases, with 14 bases sitting between them. The CDR3 is 16 residues long. CDR3 sequence reads: CASVKAHSSYNSPLHF. CDR3 in DNA: TGTGCCAGCGTGAAGGCACATAGCTCCTATAATTCACCCCTCCACTTT.